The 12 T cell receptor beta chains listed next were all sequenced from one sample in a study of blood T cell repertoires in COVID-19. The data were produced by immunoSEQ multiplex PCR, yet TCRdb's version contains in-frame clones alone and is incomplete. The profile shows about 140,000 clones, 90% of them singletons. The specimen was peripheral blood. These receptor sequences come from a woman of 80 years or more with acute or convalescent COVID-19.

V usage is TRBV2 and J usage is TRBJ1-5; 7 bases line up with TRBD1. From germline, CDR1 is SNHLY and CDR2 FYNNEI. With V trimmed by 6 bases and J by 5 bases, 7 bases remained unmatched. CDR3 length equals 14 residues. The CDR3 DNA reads TGTGCCAGCAGCCGACAGGGTCCGGATCAGCCCCAGCATTTT. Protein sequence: CASSRQGPDQPQHF.

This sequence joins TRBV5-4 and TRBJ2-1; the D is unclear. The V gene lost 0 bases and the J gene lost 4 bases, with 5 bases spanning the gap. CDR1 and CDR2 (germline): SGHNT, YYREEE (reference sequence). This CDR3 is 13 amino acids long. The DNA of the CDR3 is TGTGCCAGCAGCTTGGCCAGATACAATGAGCAGTTCTTC. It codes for CASSLARYNEQFF.

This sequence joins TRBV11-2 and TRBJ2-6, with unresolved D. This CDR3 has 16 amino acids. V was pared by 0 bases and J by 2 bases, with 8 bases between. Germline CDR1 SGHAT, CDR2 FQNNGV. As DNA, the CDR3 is TGTGCCAGCAGCTTAGATCGCGTTGCTGGGGCCAACGTCCTGACTTTC. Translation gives CASSLDRVAGANVLTF.

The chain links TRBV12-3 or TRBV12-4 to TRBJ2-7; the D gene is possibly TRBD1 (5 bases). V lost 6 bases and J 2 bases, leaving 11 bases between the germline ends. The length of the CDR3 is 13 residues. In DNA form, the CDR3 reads TGTGCCAGCAGACGTAGGGGTCCCTACGAGCAGTACTTC. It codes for CASRRRGPYEQYF.

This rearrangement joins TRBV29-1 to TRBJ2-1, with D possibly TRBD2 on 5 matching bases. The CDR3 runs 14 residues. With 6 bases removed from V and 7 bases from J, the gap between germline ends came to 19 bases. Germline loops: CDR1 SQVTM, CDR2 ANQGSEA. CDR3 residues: CSVDSGNVGNEQFF. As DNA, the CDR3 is TGCAGCGTGGACTCAGGAAATGTCGGTAATGAGCAGTTCTTC.

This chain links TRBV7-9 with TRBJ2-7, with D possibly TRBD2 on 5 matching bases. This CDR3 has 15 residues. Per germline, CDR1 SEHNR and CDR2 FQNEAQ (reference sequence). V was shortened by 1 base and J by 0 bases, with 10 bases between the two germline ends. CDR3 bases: TGTGCCAGCAGCTTAGGCGGGTCGAACTCCTACGAGCAGTACTTC. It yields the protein CASSLGGSNSYEQYF.

The CDR3 DNA is TGTGCCAGCGGTCTAAGGGTAAAGGGGGCTGTTGGCTATGGCTACACCTTC. Translating it yields CASGLRVKGAVGYGYTF. The rearrangement joins TRBV5-6 to TRBJ1-2; 7 bases align to TRBD1. Germline V gives CDR1 SGHDT, CDR2 YYEEEE. The CDR3 is 17 residues long. The ends lost 7 bases at V and 4 bases at J; junction bases unmatched: 19.

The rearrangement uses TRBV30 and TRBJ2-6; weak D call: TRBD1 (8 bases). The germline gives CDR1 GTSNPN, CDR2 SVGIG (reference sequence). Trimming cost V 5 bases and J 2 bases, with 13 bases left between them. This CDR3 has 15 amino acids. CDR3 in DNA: TGTGCCTGGGGACAGGGAGGGACTGGGGCCAACGTCCTGACTTTC. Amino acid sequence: CAWGQGGTGANVLTF.

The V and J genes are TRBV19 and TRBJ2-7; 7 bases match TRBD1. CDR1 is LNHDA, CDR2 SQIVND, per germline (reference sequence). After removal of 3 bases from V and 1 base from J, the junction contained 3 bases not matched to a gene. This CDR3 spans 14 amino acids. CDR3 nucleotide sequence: TGTGCCAGTAGTATGAACAGGGGATCCTACGAGCAGTACTTC. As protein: CASSMNRGSYEQYF.

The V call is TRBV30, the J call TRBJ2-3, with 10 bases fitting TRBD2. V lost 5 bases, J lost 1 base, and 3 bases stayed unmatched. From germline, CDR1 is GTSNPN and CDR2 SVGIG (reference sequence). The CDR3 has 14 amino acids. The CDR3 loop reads CAWSAGGRTDTQYF. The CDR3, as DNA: TGTGCCTGGTCAGCGGGGGGGCGCACAGATACGCAGTATTTT.

The CDR3 loop reads CASSSGSKIGELFF. The CDR3 nucleotides are TGTGCCAGCAGTTCCGGGTCTAAGATCGGGGAGCTGTTTTTT. The V and J genes are TRBV11-1 and TRBJ2-2, with unresolved D. Germline V gene lookup returns CDR1 SGHAT and CDR2 FQDESV (reference sequence). Trimming cost V 6 bases and J 7 bases, with 15 bases left between them. The CDR3 loop spans 14 amino acids.

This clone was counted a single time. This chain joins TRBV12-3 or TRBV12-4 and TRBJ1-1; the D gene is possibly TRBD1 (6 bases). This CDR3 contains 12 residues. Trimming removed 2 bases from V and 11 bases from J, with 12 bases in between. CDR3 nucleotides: TGTGCCAGCAGTTTATGGACAGCAGAGGCTTTCTTT. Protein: CASSLWTAEAFF.